This T cell receptor (beta chain) was sequenced during a study of blood T cell repertoires in COVID-19. Whole-study context: The United States, Italy and Spain provided the acute and convalescent COVID-19 samples. The analysed material was cDNA or gDNA that came from T cells, B-cell-depleted T cells, or PBMCs.

The study counted Cohort 3 donors as recovered given two negative PCRs, clearance, or symptom resolution. Between the trimmed V and J ends, which lost 10 bases and 8 bases, there was a span of 17 bases. This CDR3 is 12 amino acids long. The germline V gene encodes CDR1 SNHLY and CDR2 FYNNEI. In the authors' methods: Nucleated cell counts were estimated from reference gene primer amplification. Some clones are missing from TCRdb's copy, which holds only in-frame ones; the method was immunoSEQ multiplex PCR. D and trimming were read from the DNA, whereas the V and J calls and clone size are those reported in that table. Of about 200,000 clones in the sample, roughly 90% were seen once.

Sequenced: PBMCs or T cells enriched from blood (not recorded which). This receptor was identified in a woman aged 18 to 35 who had recovered from COVID-19. The chain joins TRBV2 to TRBJ1-2, with D possibly being TRBD1 (6 bases). CDR3 sequence: CATSPAGEGYTF. CDR3 DNA sequence: TGTGCCACCTCCCCCGCAGGGGAGGGCTACACCTTC.